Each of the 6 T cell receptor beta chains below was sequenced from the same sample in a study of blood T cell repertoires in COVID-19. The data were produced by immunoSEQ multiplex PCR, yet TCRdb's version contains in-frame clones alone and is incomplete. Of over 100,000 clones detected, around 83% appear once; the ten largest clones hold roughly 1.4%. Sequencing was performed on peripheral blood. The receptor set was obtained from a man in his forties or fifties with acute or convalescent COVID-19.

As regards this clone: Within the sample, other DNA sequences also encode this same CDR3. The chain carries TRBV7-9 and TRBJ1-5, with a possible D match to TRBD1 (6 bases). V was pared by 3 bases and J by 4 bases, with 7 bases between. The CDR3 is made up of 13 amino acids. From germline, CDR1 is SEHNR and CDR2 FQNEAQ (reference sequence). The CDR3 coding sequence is TGTGCCAGCAGCTTCAGGGGAAATCAGCCCCAGCATTTT. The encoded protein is CASSFRGNQPQHF. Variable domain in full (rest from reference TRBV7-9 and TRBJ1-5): DTGVSQNPRHKITKRGQNVTFRCDPISEHNRLYWYRQTLGQGPEFLTYFQNEAQLEKSRLLSDRFSAERPKGSFSTLEIQRTEQGDSAMYLCASSFRGNQPQHFGDGTRLSIL.

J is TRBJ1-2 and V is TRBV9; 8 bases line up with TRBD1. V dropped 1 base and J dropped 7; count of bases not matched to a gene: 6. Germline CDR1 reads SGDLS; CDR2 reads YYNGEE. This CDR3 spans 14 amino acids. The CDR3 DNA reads TGTGCCAGCAGCGTAAATCCGGGACAGGCTGGCTACACCTTC. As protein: CASSVNPGQAGYTF.

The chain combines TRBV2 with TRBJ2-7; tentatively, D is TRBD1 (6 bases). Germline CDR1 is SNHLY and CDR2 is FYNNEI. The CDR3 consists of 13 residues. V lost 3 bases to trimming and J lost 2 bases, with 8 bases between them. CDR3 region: CASSEGHPYEQYF. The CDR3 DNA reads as TGTGCCAGCAGTGAGGGACACCCCTACGAGCAGTACTTC. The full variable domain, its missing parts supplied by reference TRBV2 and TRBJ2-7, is EPEVTQTPSHQVTQMGQEVILRCVPISNHLYFYWYRQILGQKVEFLVSFYNNEISEKSEIFDDQFSVERPDGSNFTLKIRSTKLEDSAMYFCASSEGHPYEQYFGPGTRLTVT.

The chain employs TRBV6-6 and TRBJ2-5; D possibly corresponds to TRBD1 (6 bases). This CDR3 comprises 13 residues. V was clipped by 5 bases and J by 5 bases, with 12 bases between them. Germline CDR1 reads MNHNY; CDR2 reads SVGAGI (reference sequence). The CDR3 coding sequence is TGTGCCAGCAGTGATACAGGGTGGGAGACCCAGTACTTC. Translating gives CASSDTGWETQYF.

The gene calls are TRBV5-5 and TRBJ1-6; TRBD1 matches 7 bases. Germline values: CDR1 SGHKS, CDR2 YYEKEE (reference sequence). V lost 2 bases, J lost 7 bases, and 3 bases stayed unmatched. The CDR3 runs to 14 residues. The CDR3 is CASSFAGGNSPLHF. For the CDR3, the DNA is TGTGCCAGCAGCTTTGCAGGGGGAAATTCACCCCTCCACTTT.

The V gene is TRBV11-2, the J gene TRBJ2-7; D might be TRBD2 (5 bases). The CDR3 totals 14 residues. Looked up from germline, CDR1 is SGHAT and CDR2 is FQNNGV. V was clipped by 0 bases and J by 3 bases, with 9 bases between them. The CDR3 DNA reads TGTGCCAGCAGCTTAGATCCGGGGATCTACGAGCAGTACTTC. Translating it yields CASSLDPGIYEQYF.